What follows are 27 T cell receptor beta chains derived from one specimen sequenced in a study of blood T cell repertoires in COVID-19. Sequencing was performed with immunoSEQ multiplex PCR; in TCRdb, only in-frame clones are kept and a portion is missing. Altogether 410,000 or so clones are present, 89% being singletons, with the ten largest covering approximately 1.5%. The sequenced material came from peripheral blood. Receptors were obtained from a middle-aged woman with COVID-19, enrolled during active disease.

J is TRBJ2-1 and V is TRBV19, with 8 positions matching TRBD2. The CDR3 runs to 18 residues. Per the germline V gene, CDR1 is LNHDA and CDR2 is SQIVND (reference sequence). Trimming at V came to 1 base and at J to 6 bases, leaving 14 bases not matched to a gene. The CDR3 is CASSIGPFRTSPSNEQFF. CDR3 in DNA: TGTGCCAGTAGTATAGGGCCCTTCCGGACTAGCCCCAGCAATGAGCAGTTCTTC.

The chain combines TRBV9 with TRBJ2-1; TRBD2 aligns across 14 bases. Losses at the gene ends were 1 base for V and 9 bases for J; bases not matched to a gene: 9. Germline V gene lookup returns CDR1 SGDLS and CDR2 YYNGEE. The CDR3 spans 17 residues. The DNA of the CDR3 is TGTGCCAGCAGCGTATTCCCGGGACTAGCGGGAGAGGTTGAGCAGTTCTTC. Its translation is CASSVFPGLAGEVEQFF.

The rearrangement joins TRBV5-5 to TRBJ1-5, with TRBD1 identical over 11 bases. V lost 4 bases to trimming and J lost 5 bases; unmatched junction nucleotides: 8. The CDR3 spans 16 residues. Germline V gene data show CDR1 as SGHKS and CDR2 as YYEKEE (reference sequence). The CDR3: CASSMEGQGVDQPQHF. CDR3 DNA: TGTGCCAGCAGCATGGAGGGACAGGGGGTAGATCAGCCCCAGCATTTT.

The chain employs TRBV3-1 (or the pseudogene TRBV3-2) and TRBJ2-4; the match to TRBD2 covers 7 bases. The CDR3 spans 15 residues. The V segment lost 4 bases and the J segment 1 base; nucleotides outside the gene matches: 4. Germline V gives CDR1 LGHDT, CDR2 YNNKEL (reference sequence). The CDR3 protein is CASSPREGAKNIQYF. In nucleotides, the CDR3 is TGTGCCAGCAGCCCTAGGGAGGGTGCCAAAAACATTCAGTACTTC.

The J gene is TRBJ1-1, the V gene TRBV19; TRBD1 is a possible D gene (6 bases). The CDR3 loop spans 15 amino acids. Germline CDR1 reads LNHDA; CDR2 reads SQIVND (reference sequence). The V gene lost 3 bases and the J gene lost 0 bases, with 11 bases spanning the gap. In DNA, the CDR3 is TGTGCCAGTAGTATGCAGGGGCAGGTGAACACTGAAGCTTTCTTT. Amino acids: CASSMQGQVNTEAFF.

In its sample, this clone was seen a few times. J is TRBJ2-1 and V is TRBV2; 9 bases line up with TRBD2. Germline V gene lookup returns CDR1 SNHLY and CDR2 FYNNEI. The V and J ends lost 5 bases and 6 bases, in that order; junction bases with no gene match: 20. The CDR3 consists of 19 residues. CDR3 bases: TGTGCCAGCAGTCGACAACCACCCCTCTTAGCGGGAGCGGGCAATGAGCAGTTCTTC. Protein sequence: CASSRQPPLLAGAGNEQFF.

V is TRBV7-2 and J is TRBJ2-7; a possible D gene is TRBD1 (7 bases). This CDR3 contains 19 residues. Germline-derived CDR1 and CDR2 are SGHTA and FQGNSA. V was clipped by 1 base and J by 4 bases, with 26 bases between them. The DNA for the CDR3 is TGTGCCAGCAGCTTAGTCAAGGGGGCGGCGAGGGGGAGGCATTACGAGCAGTACTTC. It encodes CASSLVKGAARGRHYEQYF.

The V gene is TRBV5-5, the J gene TRBJ1-1; D not resolved. With 4 bases removed from V and 3 bases from J, the gap between germline ends came to 16 bases. Germline V lookup: CDR1 SGHKS, CDR2 YYEKEE (reference sequence). The CDR3 has 15 amino acids. The CDR3 coding sequence is TGTGCCAGCAGCCCTAGAGACTTTATCGACACTGAAGCTTTCTTT. As protein: CASSPRDFIDTEAFF.

This clone was seen a few times. This chain uses TRBV6-2 or TRBV6-3 with TRBJ1-4; TRBD1 aligns across 7 bases. This CDR3 has 16 residues. Germline V gene lookup returns CDR1 MNHEY and CDR2 SVGEGT. The ends lost 5 bases at V and 5 bases at J; junction bases unmatched: 11. CDR3 sequence (DNA): TGTGCCAGCAGTCCGTGGGGGACAGCGCCGAATGAAAAACTGTTTTTT. Translated: CASSPWGTAPNEKLFF.

This rearrangement joins TRBV11-2 to TRBJ1-3; D gene uncertain. V was clipped by 2 bases and J by 0 bases, with 14 bases between them. Germline CDR1 and CDR2: SGHAT and FQNNGV. The CDR3 loop spans 17 amino acids. CDR3 sequence reads: CASSLRQLGSSGNTIYF. The CDR3 bases are TGTGCCAGCAGCTTACGGCAACTGGGGAGCTCTGGAAACACCATATATTTT. The full variable domain, rest sourced from reference TRBV11-2 and TRBJ1-3, is EAGVAQSPRYKIIEKRQSVAFWCNPISGHATLYWYQQILGQGPKLLIQFQNNGVVDDSQLPKDRFSAERLKGVDSTLKIQPAKLEDSAVYLCASSLRQLGSSGNTIYFGEGSWLTVV.

The V gene is TRBV9, the J gene TRBJ2-2; D is possibly TRBD2 (5 bases). V was clipped by 3 bases and J by 5 bases, with 8 bases between them. Germline V gene data show CDR1 as SGDLS and CDR2 as YYNGEE. The CDR3 covers 13 residues. CDR3 loop: CASSDRGTGELFF. CDR3 bases: TGTGCCAGCAGCGACCGCGGGACCGGGGAGCTGTTTTTT.

The chain has TRBV21-1 and TRBJ2-3; the D call of TRBD1 is as the table states it, not checked on the DNA. TRBV21-1 corresponds to a pseudogene. This CDR3 is 18 amino acids long. The CDR3 DNA reads as TGTGCCAGCAGCCCCTCCGGGACAGATTTTGAGAGCACAGATACGCAGTATTTT. This translates into CASSPSGTDFESTDTQYF.

CDR3 in amino acids: CASSSGTGNSGYGYTF. The CDR3 DNA reads as TGTGCCAGCAGCTCTGGTACAGGGAACTCCGGCTATGGCTACACCTTC. J is TRBJ1-2 and V is TRBV11-2; weak D call: TRBD1 (6 bases). Trimming pared 4 bases from V and 4 bases from J, leaving 19 bases between. The CDR3 length is 16 residues. Germline CDR1 reads SGHAT; CDR2 reads FQNNGV.

The chain employs TRBV10-3 and TRBJ2-2, with 9 bases matching TRBD1. The CDR3 has 17 amino acids. The germline V gene encodes CDR1 ENHRY and CDR2 SYGVKD. V lost 6 bases, J lost 6 bases, and 14 bases stayed unmatched. The DNA for the CDR3 is TGTGCCATCAGAACAGGGGGCGCATTAGAAGGGCCCGGGGAGCTGTTTTTT. This codes for CAIRTGGALEGPGELFF.

The chain employs TRBV19 and TRBJ1-5, with D hard to call. This CDR3 has 19 amino acids. Germline values: CDR1 LNHDA, CDR2 SQIVND (reference sequence). Trimming stripped 5 bases from V and 0 bases from J, with 23 bases between. The CDR3 loop reads CASSLYLGRSNPSNQPQHF. CDR3 nucleotides: TGTGCCAGTAGTCTTTACTTGGGCAGGTCAAACCCTAGCAATCAGCCCCAGCATTTT.

This clone came up once. V gene TRBV6-4 combines with J gene TRBJ1-6; a possible D gene is TRBD1 (6 bases). Trimming shortened V by 4 bases and J by 7 bases, and 8 bases separated the two germline ends. Germline values: CDR1 MRHNA, CDR2 SNTAGT. This CDR3 has 13 residues. The CDR3 DNA reads as TGTGCCAGCAGTGTAGGGGGAAATTCACCCCTCCACTTT. As protein: CASSVGGNSPLHF.

The CDR3, as DNA: TGCAGCGCCCTCCACAGGGATGTTAACTATGGCTACACCTTC. This gives the protein CSALHRDVNYGYTF. The chain couples TRBV29-1 to TRBJ1-2, with D possibly being TRBD1 (6 bases). The V end lost 7 bases, the J end lost 1 base, and 16 bases lay between the germline ends. CDR1 is SQVTM and CDR2 is ANQGSEA in the germline V gene. CDR3 length equals 14 residues.

The chain is built from TRBV18 and TRBJ2-2; 7 bases agree with TRBD1. Germline CDR1 reads KGHSH; CDR2 reads LQKENI. This CDR3 contains 17 residues. V dropped 0 bases and J dropped 5; count of bases not matched to a gene: 9. This CDR3 reads CASSPPIGTVGTGELFF. DNA for the CDR3: TGTGCCAGCTCACCACCGATCGGGACAGTCGGAACCGGGGAGCTGTTTTTT. Full variable domain (remainder filled in from reference TRBV18 and TRBJ2-2): NAGVMQNPRHLVRRRGQEARLRCSPMKGHSHVYWYRQLPEEGLKFMVYLQKENIIDESGMPKERFSAEFPKEGPSILRIQQVVRGDSAAYFCASSPPIGTVGTGELFFGEGSRLTVL.

The V gene is TRBV10-3, the J gene TRBJ1-1; 7 bases agree with TRBD1. Germline lookup yields CDR1 ENHRY and CDR2 SYGVKD. This CDR3 is 14 amino acids long. V lost 4 bases and J lost 3; bases outside the gene matches: 5. The CDR3 nucleotides are TGTGCCATCAGTGTTGGACAGGCAGACACTGAAGCTTTCTTT. It translates to CAISVGQADTEAFF.

The chain has TRBV7-2 and TRBJ2-1; TRBD2 agrees at 10 bases. From germline, CDR1 is SGHTA and CDR2 FQGNSA. The CDR3 contains 16 residues. Unmatched junction bases numbered 5, after V lost 4 bases and J lost 2 bases. The CDR3 DNA reads TGTGCCAGCAGCTCAAACCTAGCGGGAGCCTACAATGAGCAGTTCTTC. Protein: CASSSNLAGAYNEQFF.

The chain recombines TRBV19 with TRBJ1-1, with 9 nucleotides matching TRBD1. The CDR3 has 14 amino acids. The ends lost 7 bases at V and 1 base at J; junction bases unmatched: 4. Germline loops: CDR1 LNHDA, CDR2 SQIVND (reference sequence). This chain's CDR3 is CASTKDRGNTEAFF. In nucleotides, the CDR3 is TGTGCCAGTACCAAGGACAGGGGGAACACTGAAGCTTTCTTT.

V usage is TRBV28 and J usage is TRBJ1-5; D is undetermined. The germline gives CDR1 MDHEN, CDR2 SYDVKM. Trimming left V 5 bases short and J 5 bases short, with 10 bases between. This CDR3 spans 13 amino acids. The DNA for the CDR3 is TGTGCCAGCAGTCCTCACTCTGATCAGCCCCAGCATTTT. Amino acids: CASSPHSDQPQHF.

V and J are TRBV7-2 and TRBJ2-6; D uncertain. The CDR3 is 14 residues long. The V end was cut by 3 bases, the J end by 0 bases, with 3 bases between. CDR1 is SGHTA, CDR2 FQGNSA, per germline. As DNA, the CDR3 is TGTGCCAGCAGCTTTTACTCTGGGGCCAACGTCCTGACTTTC. It translates to CASSFYSGANVLTF.

The gene calls are TRBV11-2 and TRBJ2-6; TRBD1 matches 9 bases. After removal of 0 bases from V and 2 bases from J, the junction contained 5 bases not matched to a gene. This CDR3 has 18 residues. From germline, CDR1 is SGHAT and CDR2 FQNNGV. The CDR3 sequence is CASSLDLRTGAGANVLTF. Written as DNA, the CDR3 is TGTGCCAGCAGCTTAGATCTAAGGACAGGGGCTGGGGCCAACGTCCTGACTTTC.

The chain carries TRBV5-6 and TRBJ1-2; possibly TRBD1 for D (6 bases). The CDR3 has 12 residues. CDR1 SGHDT and CDR2 YYEEEE come from the germline V gene. V lost 5 bases to trimming and J lost 8 bases, with 13 bases between them. CDR3 amino acids: CASSLYRDGYTF. For the CDR3, the DNA is TGTGCCAGCAGTCTTTACAGGGACGGCTACACCTTC.

This clone is a singleton in its sample. The chain uses TRBV7-2 and TRBJ1-2, with 8 positions matching TRBD1. Germline V gene data show CDR1 as SGHTA and CDR2 as FQGNSA. The CDR3 is 18 residues long. With 5 bases clipped from V and 4 bases from J, the junction kept 18 bases outside the gene matches. In nucleotides, the CDR3 is TGTGCCAGCAGCCCGAGGCCGGGACAGGTTAAACCTAGCTATGGCTACACCTTC. Residues: CASSPRPGQVKPSYGYTF. Full variable domain (remainder filled in from reference TRBV7-2 and TRBJ1-2): GAGVSQSPSNKVTEKGKDVELRCDPISGHTALYWYRQSLGQGLEFLIYFQGNSAPDKSGLPSDRFSAERTGGSVSTLTIQRTQQEDSAVYLCASSPRPGQVKPSYGYTFGSGTRLTVV.

The chain employs TRBV20-1 and TRBJ1-1; 7 bases are shared with TRBD1. The length of the CDR3 is 11 residues. V shed 1 base, J shed 7 bases, and the junction held 0 bases outside the gene matches. Germline V gene lookup returns CDR1 DFQATT and CDR2 SNEGSKA (reference sequence). This CDR3 reads CSARGTGEAFF. The CDR3, as DNA: TGCAGTGCTAGAGGGACAGGTGAAGCTTTCTTT.